The 15 T cell receptor beta chains reported below all come from one sample, sequenced in a study of cytomegalovirus exposure and HLA in healthy donors. 60 Vbeta and 13 Jbeta primers were used in PCR. Sequencing used immunoSEQ multiplex PCR; TCRdb keeps in-frame clones, though not all of them. The data contain about 170,000 clones, 70% to 90% of them seen just once; the ten biggest clones take up over 0.65%. The sample comprised PBMCs. The receptors here all came from a woman aged 18 to 35 in good health and CMV-seronegative.

The V and J genes are TRBV19 and TRBJ1-4; weak D call: TRBD1 (5 bases). V was shortened by 6 bases and J by 10 bases, with 18 bases between the two germline ends. Germline lookup yields CDR1 LNHDA and CDR2 SQIVND (reference sequence). There are 14 residues in the CDR3. In DNA, the CDR3 is TGTGCCAGTAGGACCCAGGGTAATGACGGAAAACTGTTTTTT. Translating it yields CASRTQGNDGKLFF.

This clone was counted between two and nine times. The chain employs TRBV6-1 and TRBJ1-1, with a tentative D call TRBD1 (6 bases). The germline V gene has CDR1 MNHNS and CDR2 SASEGT. V lost 4 bases, J lost 0 bases, and 9 bases lay in between. The CDR3 totals 14 residues. The CDR3 sequence: CASSVDRMNTEAFF. DNA for the CDR3: TGTGCCAGCAGTGTCGACAGGATGAACACTGAAGCTTTCTTT.

This clone came up once. The V and J genes are TRBV9 and TRBJ2-3, with TRBD2 matching over 7 bases. Germline lookup yields CDR1 SGDLS and CDR2 YYNGEE. The CDR3 runs to 15 residues. With 4 bases clipped from V and 2 bases from J, the junction kept 7 bases outside the gene matches. CDR3 in amino acids: CASSTTGGPTDTQYF. Written as DNA, the CDR3 is TGTGCCAGCAGCACAACGGGAGGCCCCACAGATACGCAGTATTTT.

Details on this clone: The same CDR3 also results from other DNA sequences found in this sample. V usage is TRBV21-1 and J usage is TRBJ1-5. TRBV21-1 is recorded as a pseudogene. This CDR3 is built from 16 residues. CDR3 sequence: CASSKSEALGVKPQHF. As DNA, the CDR3 is TGTGCCAGCAGCAAAAGTGAGGCGCTGGGTGTCAAACCCCAGCATTTT.

This chain links TRBV4-2 with TRBJ2-1; 13 bases align to TRBD2. The V and J ends lost 3 bases and 5 bases, in that order; junction bases with no gene match: 1. CDR3 size: 15 residues. Germline values: CDR1 LGHNA, CDR2 YNFKEQ. The CDR3 is CASSQGLAGNNEQFF. The DNA of the CDR3 is TGTGCCAGCAGCCAGGGACTAGCGGGAAACAATGAGCAGTTCTTC.

CDR3 amino acids: CATHSTLLWAFF. The DNA of the CDR3 is TGTGCCACCCACTCCACCCTCCTTTGGGCTTTCTTT. V gene TRBV28 combines with J gene TRBJ1-1, with no clear D. CDR3 length equals 12 residues. The germline gives CDR1 MDHEN, CDR2 SYDVKM. The V end lost 10 bases, the J end lost 11 bases, and 20 bases lay between the germline ends.

The rearrangement uses TRBV15 and TRBJ2-3; weak D call: TRBD1 (5 bases). The CDR3 spans 15 residues. Deletions cut 1 base from V and 0 bases from J, with 8 bases between. The germline V gene has CDR1 LNHNV and CDR2 YYDKDF (reference sequence). CDR3 in DNA: TGTGCCACCAGCAGAGTGACAGAGAGCACAGATACGCAGTATTTT. Encoded protein: CATSRVTESTDTQYF. Full variable domain (rest looked up from reference TRBV15 and TRBJ2-3): DAMVIQNPRYQVTQFGKPVTLSCSQTLNHNVMYWYQQKSSQAPKLLFHYYDKDFNNEADTPDNFQSRRPNTSFCFLDIRSPGLGDTAMYLCATSRVTESTDTQYFGPGTRLTVL.

The rearrangement links TRBV4-2 to TRBJ2-3; TRBD2 matches 8 bases. Germline V CDR1 and CDR2: LGHNA, YNFKEQ. V dropped 5 bases and J dropped 1; count of bases not matched to a gene: 11. The length of the CDR3 is 17 residues. CDR3 DNA sequence: TGTGCCAGCAGCTTCCGCCGTGAGACTAGCGGCACAGATACGCAGTATTTT. Translation gives CASSFRRETSGTDTQYF.

A single count supports this clone. The V and J genes are TRBV4-3 and TRBJ2-1; 14 nucleotides line up with TRBD2. CDR3 length: 15 residues. Unmatched junction bases numbered 2, after V lost 2 bases and J lost 8 bases. Germline-derived CDR1 and CDR2 are LGHNA and YSLEER. The CDR3 protein is CASSQRTSGRYEQFF. Here the CDR3 DNA reads TGCGCCAGCAGCCAACGGACTAGCGGGAGGTATGAGCAGTTCTTC.

This clone was picked up a small number of times. The rearrangement joins TRBV18 to TRBJ1-1; 10 nucleotides line up with TRBD1. Trimming cost V 3 bases and J 6 bases; bases outside gene matches: 4. This CDR3 has 14 residues. Germline V gives CDR1 KGHSH, CDR2 LQKENI. The CDR3: CASSPGTGVPEAFF. As DNA, the CDR3 is TGTGCCAGCTCACCTGGGACAGGGGTCCCTGAAGCTTTCTTT.

The V call is TRBV25-1, the J call TRBJ2-2, with a tentative D call TRBD1 (6 bases). The length of the CDR3 is 14 residues. The germline V and J ends were trimmed by 7 bases and 2 bases, with 11 bases remaining between them. CDR1 is MGHDK and CDR2 is SYGVNS in the germline V gene. The CDR3 DNA reads as TGTGCCAGCAAGGGACAATCAAACACCGGGGAGCTGTTTTTT. It codes for CASKGQSNTGELFF.

V usage is TRBV2 and J usage is TRBJ1-2; weak D call: TRBD1 (6 bases). V lost 2 bases and J 3 bases, leaving 13 bases between the germline ends. CDR1 and CDR2 from the germline V gene are SNHLY and FYNNEI. This CDR3 has 15 residues. The CDR3 region is CASSEIRGRDYGYTF. The CDR3 DNA follows: TGTGCCAGCAGTGAAATCAGGGGTAGAGACTATGGCTACACCTTC.

This chain uses TRBV19 with TRBJ1-2; TRBD1 matches 12 bases. Trimming cost V 4 bases and J 6 bases; bases outside gene matches: 15. This CDR3 is built from 18 residues. Per the germline V gene, CDR1 is LNHDA and CDR2 is SQIVND (reference sequence). The CDR3, as DNA: TGTGCCAGTAGTAACCCATTTTCTAGGGACAGGGGGCAGGATGGCTACACCTTC. Translating it yields CASSNPFSRDRGQDGYTF. The full variable domain, its missing parts supplied by reference TRBV19 and TRBJ1-2, is DGGITQSPKYLFRKEGQNVTLSCEQNLNHDAMYWYRQDPGQGLRLIYYSQIVNDFQKGDIAEGYSVSREKKESFPLTVTSAQKNPTAFYLCASSNPFSRDRGQDGYTFGSGTRLTVV.

The rearrangement joins TRBV15 to TRBJ1-1; D call uncertain. There are 14 residues in the CDR3. V dropped 0 bases and J dropped 8 bases, with 13 bases sitting between them. Looked up from germline, CDR1 is LNHNV and CDR2 is YYDKDF (reference sequence). CDR3 amino acids: CATSRERAPGEAFF. The CDR3 nucleotides read TGTGCCACCAGCAGAGAGAGGGCACCGGGGGAAGCTTTCTTT.

This clone was observed a single time. This chain joins TRBV4-2 and TRBJ2-1, with 7 bases matching TRBD1. CDR3 length: 12 residues. Germline CDR1 and CDR2: LGHNA and YNFKEQ. The trim removed 4 bases at V and 16 bases at J, leaving 10 bases unmatched. CDR3 protein: CASSPDRESVFF. The CDR3 nucleotides are TGTGCCAGCAGCCCAGACAGGGAATCGGTTTTCTTC.